The 27 T cell receptor beta chains reported below all come from one sample, sequenced in a study of cytomegalovirus exposure and HLA in healthy donors. Amplification used 60 Vbeta primers and 13 Jbeta primers. The repertoire was sequenced with immunoSEQ multiplex PCR; TCRdb's copy has only in-frame clones and lacks some. The sample contains just over 200,000 clones, around 80% of which appear only once. What was sequenced was PBMCs. The receptors originated from a man aged 45-60 years in good health and CMV-seronegative.

The rearrangement joins TRBV28 to TRBJ1-3; D ambiguous. Trimming took off 3 bases at V and 0 bases at J, with 9 bases between the two ends. The CDR3 contains 15 residues. Germline V gene data show CDR1 as MDHEN and CDR2 as SYDVKM. DNA of the CDR3: TGTGCCAGCAGTTTGTCCCCCAACTCTGGAAACACCATATATTTT. This translates into CASSLSPNSGNTIYF.

The V call is TRBV19, the J call TRBJ2-7, with 8 bases identical to TRBD2. This CDR3 spans 15 amino acids. After removal of 4 bases from V and 5 bases from J, the junction contained 10 bases not matched to a gene. In germline, CDR1 is LNHDA, CDR2 SQIVND (reference sequence). CDR3 bases: TGTGCCAGTAGTAAACAAGCGGGAGTCTGGCACGAGCAGTACTTC. This translates into CASSKQAGVWHEQYF.

The chain combines TRBV27 with TRBJ2-1; 10 positions agree with TRBD2. Germline values: CDR1 MNHEY, CDR2 SMNVEV (reference sequence). The CDR3 has 15 amino acids. Trimming removed 8 bases from V and 8 bases from J; junction bases left unmatched: 12. CDR3 residues: CASQRPGLAYHEQFF. CDR3 DNA sequence: TGTGCCAGCCAGCGGCCGGGACTAGCGTACCATGAGCAGTTCTTC.

This chain uses TRBV5-1 with TRBJ2-5; 9 bases line up with TRBD1. Germline V gene sequence: CDR1 SGHRS, CDR2 YFSETQ. The CDR3 length is 14 residues. The V segment lost 4 bases and the J segment 1 base; nucleotides outside the gene matches: 2. The CDR3 region is CASSGTGTQETQYF. The CDR3 region has the DNA TGCGCCAGCAGCGGGACAGGGACCCAAGAGACCCAGTACTTC.

The rearrangement uses TRBV27 and TRBJ2-3; 9 nucleotides agree with TRBD1. Germline CDR1 MNHEY, CDR2 SMNVEV (reference sequence). The CDR3 loop spans 14 amino acids. Trimming cost V 3 bases and J 4 bases; bases outside gene matches: 2. CDR3: CASSFRDRADTQYF. The CDR3 nucleotides are TGTGCCAGCAGTTTCCGGGACAGGGCAGATACGCAGTATTTT.

The rearrangement links TRBV28 to TRBJ1-5; a possible D gene is TRBD1 (5 bases). The V end was cut by 7 bases, the J end by 0 bases, with 16 bases between. The CDR3 has 16 amino acids. Germline V CDR1 and CDR2: MDHEN, SYDVKM. The DNA of the CDR3 is TGTGCCAGCAACCCGGGGGATGTTTATAGCAATCAGCCCCAGCATTTT. Translation: CASNPGDVYSNQPQHF.

This clone was counted between two and nine times. The rearrangement joins TRBV4-1 to TRBJ2-7, with 10 nucleotides matching TRBD1. The V segment lost 4 bases and the J segment 2 bases; nucleotides outside the gene matches: 5. CDR1 MGHRA and CDR2 YSYEKL come from the germline V gene. This CDR3 has 15 residues. CDR3 nucleotides: TGCGCCAGCAGCCCCCGGGACAGGGGAACCTACGAGCAGTACTTC. Residues: CASSPRDRGTYEQYF.

This chain uses TRBV6-1 with TRBJ2-3; 8 positions match TRBD2. Germline V gives CDR1 MNHNS, CDR2 SASEGT. V was pared by 5 bases and J by 2 bases, with 6 bases of the junction left unmatched. CDR3 length equals 15 residues. The DNA of the CDR3 is TGTGCCAGCAGTTTGCTAGCGGGCGACACAGATACGCAGTATTTT. It encodes CASSLLAGDTDTQYF.

The chain employs TRBV7-9 and TRBJ2-7, with 7 nucleotides matching TRBD1. The ends lost 3 bases at V and 0 bases at J; junction bases unmatched: 5. Germline-derived CDR1 and CDR2 are SEHNR and FQNEAQ (reference sequence). The CDR3 is 15 amino acids. The CDR3: CASSFTRDSSYEQYF. The CDR3 DNA reads as TGTGCCAGCAGCTTTACCAGGGACAGCTCCTACGAGCAGTACTTC.

This chain uses TRBV5-1 with TRBJ1-3; 8 nucleotides line up with TRBD1. From germline, CDR1 is SGHRS and CDR2 YFSETQ. V dropped 3 bases and J dropped 0; count of bases not matched to a gene: 11. The CDR3 is 18 residues long. This CDR3 is CASSWRRTGSSSGNTIYF. The CDR3 bases are TGCGCCAGCAGCTGGAGACGGACAGGGTCGAGCTCTGGAAACACCATATATTTT.

The J gene is TRBJ2-5, the V gene TRBV6-1; tentatively, D is TRBD2 (6 bases). TRBJ2-7 matches the DNA end more closely, so the J call is doubtful. Germline V lookup: CDR1 MNHNS, CDR2 SASEGT. The CDR3 is 11 amino acids. Here the CDR3 DNA reads TGTGCCTCCAAGGAGGGTTACGAGCAGTACTTC. Protein: CASKEGYEQYF.

The chain is built from TRBV5-4 and TRBJ2-5; 12 bases are shared with TRBD2. Germline V gene data show CDR1 as SGHNT and CDR2 as YYREEE (reference sequence). The CDR3 has 18 residues. V gave up 0 bases and J gave up 1 base; unmatched junction bases: 7. CDR3: CASSLDRGLAGFQETQYF. The DNA of the CDR3 is TGTGCCAGCAGCTTGGACCGAGGACTAGCGGGGTTCCAAGAGACCCAGTACTTC. The full variable domain, completed using reference TRBV5-4 and TRBJ2-5, is ETGVTQSPTHLIKTRGQQVTLRCSSQSGHNTVSWYQQALGQGPQFIFQYYREEENGRGNFPPRFSGLQFPNYSSELNVNALELDDSALYLCASSLDRGLAGFQETQYFGPGTRLLVL.

V is TRBV27 and J is TRBJ1-1; D possibly corresponds to TRBD1 (6 bases). Looked up from germline, CDR1 is MNHEY and CDR2 is SMNVEV (reference sequence). V lost 4 bases to trimming and J lost 1 base, with 19 bases between them. The CDR3 runs to 17 residues. CDR3 region: CASSSWGGADPNTEAFF. The CDR3 region has the DNA TGTGCCAGCAGTTCCTGGGGGGGGGCGGACCCGAACACTGAAGCTTTCTTT.

This clone was detected only once. The CDR3 end shows no conserved phenylalanine or tryptophan, and so a read error is likely. V gene TRBV7-3 combines with J gene TRBJ2-7; the D gene is possibly TRBD2 (6 bases). V was pared by 5 bases and J by 2 bases, with 16 bases between. The CDR3 is 15 amino acids. Germline CDR1 SGHTA, CDR2 FQGTGA. In DNA, the CDR3 is TGTGCCAGCAGCCCCGGAGGGACGGGGACCTACGAGCAGTACCTC. Translation: CASSPGGTGTYEQYL.

This clone was observed a handful of times. This chain uses TRBV27 with TRBJ2-5, with 7 bases fitting TRBD2. The J segment lost 0 bases and the V segment lost 5 bases, leaving 18 bases of the junction unmatched. The CDR3 sequence is 19 residues long. CDR1 is MNHEY and CDR2 is SMNVEV in the germline V gene (reference sequence). This CDR3 is CASSPPVPAGRHYQETQYF. In DNA form, the CDR3 reads TGTGCCAGCAGTCCCCCCGTCCCAGCGGGGAGGCACTACCAAGAGACCCAGTACTTC.

The chain couples TRBV4-1 to TRBJ1-1, with D possibly being TRBD1 (6 bases). Germline V gene lookup returns CDR1 MGHRA and CDR2 YSYEKL. Trimming took off 3 bases at V and 5 bases at J, with 16 bases between the two ends. The length of the CDR3 is 15 residues. CDR3 DNA: TGCGCCAGCAGCCAGGGGGGGCGCTTCGGGACTGAAGCTTTCTTT. This codes for CASSQGGRFGTEAFF.

The V and J genes are TRBV2 and TRBJ2-5, with 10 bases identical to TRBD1. V lost 5 bases to trimming and J lost 3 bases; unmatched junction nucleotides: 3. CDR1 and CDR2 from the germline V gene are SNHLY and FYNNEI. CDR3 length: 14 residues. CDR3 nucleotide sequence: TGTGCCAGCAGTAAGGACAGGGGGGAAGAGACCCAGTACTTC. Translated, it gives CASSKDRGEETQYF.

The J gene is TRBJ2-6, the V gene TRBV28; perhaps TRBD1 as D (5 bases). V was trimmed by 5 bases and J by 11 bases, leaving 10 bases between them. CDR3 length: 12 residues. Germline V gives CDR1 MDHEN, CDR2 SYDVKM. Here the CDR3 DNA reads TGTGCCAGCAGTATGAGACAGTACGTCCTGACTTTC. Its protein is CASSMRQYVLTF.

The genes are TRBV6-5 and TRBJ1-1; 7 nucleotides align to TRBD1. This CDR3 comprises 13 residues. Trimming cost V 11 bases and J 2 bases; bases outside gene matches: 8. CDR1 is MNHEY, CDR2 SVGAGI, per germline. The CDR3 reads CACYRGDNTEAFF. In nucleotides, the CDR3 is TGTGCCTGTTACAGGGGCGACAACACTGAAGCTTTCTTT.

The CDR3 DNA reads as TGTGCCAGCAGCAGACTAGCGCTTGAGCAGTTCTTC. Translation: CASSRLALEQFF. The V and J genes are TRBV7-9 and TRBJ2-1, with 8 bases identical to TRBD2. The CDR3 is 12 residues long. The J segment lost 9 bases and the V segment lost 5 bases, leaving 3 bases of the junction unmatched. Germline CDR1 and CDR2: SEHNR and FQNEAQ (reference sequence).

The chain has TRBV7-2 and TRBJ1-2; 7 bases align to TRBD1. Germline V gene data show CDR1 as SGHTA and CDR2 as FQGNSA. The CDR3 is 13 amino acids. After removal of 6 bases from V and 4 bases from J, the junction contained 5 bases not matched to a gene. The CDR3 DNA reads as TGTGCCAGCAGTTCAGGGGGTGGCTATGGCTACACCTTC. Its translation is CASSSGGGYGYTF. The entire variable domain, with the rest obtained from reference TRBV7-2 and TRBJ1-2, is as follows: GAGVSQSPSNKVTEKGKDVELRCDPISGHTALYWYRQSLGQGLEFLIYFQGNSAPDKSGLPSDRFSAERTGGSVSTLTIQRTQQEDSAVYLCASSSGGGYGYTFGSGTRLTVV.

V usage is TRBV6-6 and J usage is TRBJ2-3; 10 nucleotides match TRBD2. CDR1 MNHNY and CDR2 SVGAGI come from the germline V gene (reference sequence). There are 15 residues in the CDR3. The V segment lost 6 bases and the J segment 4 bases; nucleotides outside the gene matches: 7. CDR3: CASRVAGGGADTQYF. The CDR3 coding sequence is TGTGCCAGCAGGGTAGCGGGAGGAGGGGCAGATACGCAGTATTTT.

This clone has only one observation. V gene TRBV9 combines with J gene TRBJ2-3, with 9 bases identical to TRBD1. The CDR3 has 14 residues. With V trimmed by 5 bases and J by 4 bases, 5 bases remained unmatched. The V gene's germline CDR1 is SGDLS and CDR2 YYNGEE. In nucleotides, the CDR3 is TGTGCCAGCAGGGGACAGGGAGTCCCAGATACGCAGTATTTT. Translated, it gives CASRGQGVPDTQYF.

The J gene is TRBJ1-5, the V gene TRBV7-2, with TRBD1 identical over 9 bases. There are 18 residues in the CDR3. Per the germline V gene, CDR1 is SGHTA and CDR2 is FQGNSA. After removal of 2 bases from V and 2 bases from J, the junction contained 10 bases not matched to a gene. The CDR3 bases are TGTGCCAGCAGCTTACGTGGACAGGGGATGGGTGGCAATCAGCCCCAGCATTTT. Translated, it gives CASSLRGQGMGGNQPQHF.

The chain employs TRBV30 and TRBJ2-5, with a tentative D call TRBD1 (6 bases). The J call is doubtful: the DNA matches TRBJ2-7 better. This CDR3 has 15 amino acids. CDR1 is GTSNPN, CDR2 SVGIG, per germline (reference sequence). In nucleotides, the CDR3 is TGTGCCTGGAGTCTGTTGACAGGAGACTCCTACGAGCAGTACTTC. Protein: CAWSLLTGDSYEQYF.

This clone was detected a few times. This rearrangement joins TRBV30 to TRBJ1-4, with a weak D call TRBD1 (5 bases). Germline values: CDR1 GTSNPN, CDR2 SVGIG (reference sequence). This CDR3 spans 12 amino acids. Trimming pared 4 bases from V and 6 bases from J, leaving 9 bases between. In nucleotides, the CDR3 is TGTGCCTGGAAGGGGAACGATGAAAAACTGTTTTTT. Its protein product is CAWKGNDEKLFF.

This chain uses TRBV27 with TRBJ2-5; 9 bases are shared with TRBD2. The CDR3 sequence is 19 residues long. CDR1 and CDR2 (germline): MNHEY, SMNVEV (reference sequence). Losses at the gene ends were 0 bases for V and 5 bases for J; bases not matched to a gene: 16. DNA for the CDR3: TGTGCCAGCAGTTTATCCCCTTGGCGGGCGGGAGGGCCTGGGGAGACCCAGTACTTC. Protein product: CASSLSPWRAGGPGETQYF.